These 2 T cell receptor beta chains were all obtained from the same sample, sequenced in a study of blood T cell repertoires in COVID-19. Here immunoSEQ multiplex PCR was the method, and the copy in TCRdb shows in-frame clones only, minus some. The sample carries approximately 440,000 clones, 88% recorded once. The source material was peripheral blood. The receptor source for this set is a woman between 50 and 59 years old with COVID-19, enrolled during active disease.

The chain carries TRBV28 and TRBJ1-2; TRBD1 is a possible D gene (5 bases). This CDR3 region has 12 residues. Germline V lookup: CDR1 MDHEN, CDR2 SYDVKM. V lost 7 bases, J lost 8 bases, and 14 bases lay in between. CDR3 nucleotide sequence: TGTGCCAGCACCGGTATAGGGGTCGGCTACACCTTC. It translates to CASTGIGVGYTF.

The CDR3 nucleotides read TGCGCCAGCAGCTTGGCTACAGGGGCCACCCCCAATGAGCAGTTCTTC. This codes for CASSLATGATPNEQFF. The gene calls are TRBV5-1 and TRBJ2-1; 7 bases agree with TRBD1. Unmatched junction bases numbered 9, after V lost 0 bases and J lost 6 bases. The CDR3 has 16 amino acids. Germline loops: CDR1 SGHRS, CDR2 YFSETQ.